This TCR beta chain was documented in a study of blood T cell repertoires in COVID-19. The CDR3 length is 13 residues. The V segment lost 7 bases and the J segment 2 bases; nucleotides outside the gene matches: 4. Germline V gene lookup returns CDR1 SNHLY and CDR2 FYNNEI. TCRdb's table, derived via immunoSEQ multiplex PCR, lists solely in-frame clones and lacks some. This sample has 200,000 to 300,000 clones, with roughly 89% found just once. The rearrangement joins TRBV2 to TRBJ2-5, with TRBD1 matching over 7 bases. Material for sequencing was PBMCs or T cells enriched from blood (not recorded which). The receptor's source is a woman in her twenties or thirties with acute COVID-19. DNA of the CDR3: TGTGCCAGCACCCGGGACAGTCAAGAGACCCAGTACTTC. Its translation is CASTRDSQETQYF.